This T cell receptor (beta chain) was captured in a study of blood T cells in healthy people across ages. The CDR3 extends over 15 amino acids. The germline V gene encodes CDR1 SQVTM and CDR2 ANQGSEA. A second roughly 6 to 11 cycle PCR used barcoded and J-beta primers. TCRdb re-called the 5' RACE reads with MiXCR, one entry per CDR3 protein. The sample contains hundreds of thousands of distinct CDR3 sequences, around 36% of which appear only once. Study-wide results and caveats: Researchers report that TCR beta diversity correlated strongly with naive T cell percentage.

This clonotype was seen a handful of times. The antigen remains unidentified. Being one base from a much bigger clone, this may be a read error. Sequenced material: blood. This chain joins TRBV29-1 and TRBJ2-1; the match to TRBD2 covers 9 bases. Gene TRBJ2-7 matches the end of the DNA better, so the J call may be wrong. The clonotype originates from a man between 18 and 35 years old in good health. The CDR3 DNA is TGCAGCGTTGAGTCCCCCGGGACTAGCTACAATGAGCAGTACTTC. It encodes CSVESPGTSYNEQYF.